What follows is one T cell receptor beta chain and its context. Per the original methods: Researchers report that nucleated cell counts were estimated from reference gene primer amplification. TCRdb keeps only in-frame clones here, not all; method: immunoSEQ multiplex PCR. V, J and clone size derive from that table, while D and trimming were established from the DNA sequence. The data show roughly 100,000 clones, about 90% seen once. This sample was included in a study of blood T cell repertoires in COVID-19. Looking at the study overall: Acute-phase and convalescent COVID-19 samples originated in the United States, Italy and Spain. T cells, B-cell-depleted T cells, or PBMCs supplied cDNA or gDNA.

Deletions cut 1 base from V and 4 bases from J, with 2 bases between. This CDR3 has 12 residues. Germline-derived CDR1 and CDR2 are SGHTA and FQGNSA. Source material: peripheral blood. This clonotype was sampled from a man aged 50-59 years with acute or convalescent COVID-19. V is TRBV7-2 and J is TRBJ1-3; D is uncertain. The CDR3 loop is CASSLVGNTIYF. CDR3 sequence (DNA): TGTGCCAGCAGCTTAGTAGGAAACACCATATATTTT.